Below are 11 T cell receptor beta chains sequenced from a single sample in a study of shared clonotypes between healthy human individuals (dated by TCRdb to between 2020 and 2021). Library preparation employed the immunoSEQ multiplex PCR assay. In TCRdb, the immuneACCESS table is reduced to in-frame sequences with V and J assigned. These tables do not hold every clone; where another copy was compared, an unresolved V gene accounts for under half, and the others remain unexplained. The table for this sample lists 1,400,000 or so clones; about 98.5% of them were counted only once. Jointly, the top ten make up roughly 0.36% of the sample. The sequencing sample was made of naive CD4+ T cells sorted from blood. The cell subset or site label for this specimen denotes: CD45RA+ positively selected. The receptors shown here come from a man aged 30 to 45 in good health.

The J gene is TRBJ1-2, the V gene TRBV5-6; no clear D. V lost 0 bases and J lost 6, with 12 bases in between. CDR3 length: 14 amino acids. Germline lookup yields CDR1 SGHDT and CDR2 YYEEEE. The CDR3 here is CASSLASVTNGYTF. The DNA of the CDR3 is TGTGCCAGCAGCTTGGCTAGTGTTACTAATGGCTACACCTTC.

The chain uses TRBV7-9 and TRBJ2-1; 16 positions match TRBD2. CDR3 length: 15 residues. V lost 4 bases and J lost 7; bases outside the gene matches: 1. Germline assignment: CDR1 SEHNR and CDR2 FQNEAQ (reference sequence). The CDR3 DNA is TGTGCCAGCAGCTGGGGACTAGCGGGAGGGAATGAGCAGTTCTTC. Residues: CASSWGLAGGNEQFF.

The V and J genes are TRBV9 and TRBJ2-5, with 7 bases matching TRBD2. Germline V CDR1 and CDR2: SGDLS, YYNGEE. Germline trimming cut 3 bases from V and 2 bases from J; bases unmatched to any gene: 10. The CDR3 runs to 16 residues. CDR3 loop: CASSDLKAGAQETQYF. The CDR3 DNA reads TGTGCCAGCAGCGATTTGAAGGCGGGAGCGCAAGAGACCCAGTACTTC.

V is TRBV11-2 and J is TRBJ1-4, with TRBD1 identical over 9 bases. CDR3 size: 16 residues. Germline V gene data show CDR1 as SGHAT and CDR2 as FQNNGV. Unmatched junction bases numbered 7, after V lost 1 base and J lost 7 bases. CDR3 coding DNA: TGTGCCAGCAGCTTAGTAGAGGGACAGGGTGGTGAAAAACTGTTTTTT. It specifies CASSLVEGQGGEKLFF.

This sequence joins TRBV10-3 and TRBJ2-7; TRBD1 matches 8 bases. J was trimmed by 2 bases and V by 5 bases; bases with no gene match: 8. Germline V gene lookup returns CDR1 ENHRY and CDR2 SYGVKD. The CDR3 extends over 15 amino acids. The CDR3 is CAISPLTGGTYEQYF. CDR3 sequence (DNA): TGTGCCATCAGTCCCCTAACAGGGGGAACCTACGAGCAGTACTTC.

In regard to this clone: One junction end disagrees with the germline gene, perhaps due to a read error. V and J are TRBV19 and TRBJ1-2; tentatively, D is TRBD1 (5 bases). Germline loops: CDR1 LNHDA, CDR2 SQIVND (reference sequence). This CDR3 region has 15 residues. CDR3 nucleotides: TGTGCCAGTAAGGAAGGGACCGCATCTAACTATGGCTATACCTTC. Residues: CASKEGTASNYGYTF. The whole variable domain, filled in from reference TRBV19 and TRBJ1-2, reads DGGITQSPKYLFRKEGQNVTLSCEQNLNHDAMYWYRQDPGQGLRLIYYSQIVNDFQKGDIAEGYSVSREKKESFPLTVTSAQKNPTAFYLCASKEGTASNYGYTFGSGTRLTVV.

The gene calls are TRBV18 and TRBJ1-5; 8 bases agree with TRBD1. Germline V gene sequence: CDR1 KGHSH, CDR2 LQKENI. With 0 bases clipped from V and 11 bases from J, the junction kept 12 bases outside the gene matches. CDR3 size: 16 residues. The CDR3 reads CASSPPRTGGLVSQHF. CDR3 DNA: TGTGCCAGCTCACCACCACGAACAGGGGGACTAGTTTCCCAGCATTTT.

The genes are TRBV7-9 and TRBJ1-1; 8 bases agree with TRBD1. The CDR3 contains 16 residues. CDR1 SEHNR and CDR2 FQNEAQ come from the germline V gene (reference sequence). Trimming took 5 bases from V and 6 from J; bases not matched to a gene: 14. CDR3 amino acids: CASSKSGGVFSSEAFF. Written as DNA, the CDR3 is TGTGCCAGCAGCAAATCAGGGGGCGTATTTAGCTCTGAAGCTTTCTTT.

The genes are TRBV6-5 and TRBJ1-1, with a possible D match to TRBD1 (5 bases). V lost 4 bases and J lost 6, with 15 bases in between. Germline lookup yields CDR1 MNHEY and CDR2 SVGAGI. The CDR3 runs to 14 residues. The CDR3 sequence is CASSFSGPGAEAFF. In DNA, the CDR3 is TGTGCCAGCAGTTTTTCAGGGCCCGGCGCTGAAGCTTTCTTT.

This CDR3 reads CASSLEYGTSSYEQYF. The CDR3 DNA reads as TGTGCCAGCAGCTTAGAGTATGGGACTAGCTCCTACGAGCAGTACTTC. The gene calls are TRBV7-9 and TRBJ2-7; 8 bases fit TRBD2. CDR3 length equals 16 residues. The junction had 5 bases not matched to a gene; V was cut back by 1 base and J by 0 bases. In germline, CDR1 is SEHNR, CDR2 FQNEAQ (reference sequence).

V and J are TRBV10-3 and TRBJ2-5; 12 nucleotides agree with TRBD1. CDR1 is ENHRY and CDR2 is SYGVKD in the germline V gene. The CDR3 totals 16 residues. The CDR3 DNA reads TGTGCTACGGGACAGGGGGCATCTCCCGGGGCGGAGACCCAGTACTTC. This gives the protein CATGQGASPGAETQYF.